The following is a T cell receptor (beta chain) sequence with its context. This specimen belongs to a study of immune characterization of retroperitoneal liposarcoma. MiXCR was run by TCRdb on the PCR reads, yielding one entry per CDR3 protein. The sample comprises approximately 10,000 distinct CDR3 sequences, about 39% of which are singletons, and roughly 25% rests with the top ten. V was pared by 3 bases and J by 10 bases, with 9 bases of the junction left unmatched. Germline values: CDR1 MNHEY, CDR2 SMNVEV (reference sequence). This CDR3 spans 14 amino acids. The sample was tumor tissue. This rearrangement joins TRBV27 to TRBJ2-1; TRBD2 matches 7 bases. The sequence was collected from a male donor with retroperitoneal liposarcoma. DNA of the CDR3: TGTGCCAGCAGTTTCACTAGCGCGTCCTACGAGCAGTTCTTC. Its protein product is CASSFTSASYEQFF.